A single sample gave rise to the 25 T cell receptor beta chains below, sequenced in a study of T cell responses to AZD1222 COVID-19 vaccine. The method was immunoSEQ multiplex PCR; TCRdb's version includes in-frame clones alone and lacks a portion of them. The sample yields fewer than 85,000 clones, around 91% seen once. Sequencing used peripheral blood, obtained on day 0 of AZD1222 vaccination. The receptors derive from an adult in good health.

V and J are TRBV6-6 and TRBJ2-7, with TRBD2 matching over 10 bases. The CDR3 contains 16 residues. Trimming removed 5 bases from V and 2 bases from J; junction bases left unmatched: 9. In germline, CDR1 is MNHNY, CDR2 SVGAGI (reference sequence). In DNA, the CDR3 is TGTGCCAGCAGTCCCCTGGGAAGCGGGAGGGCCTACGAGCAGTACTTC. Translated: CASSPLGSGRAYEQYF.

The gene calls are TRBV5-4 and TRBJ2-7; 7 nucleotides align to TRBD2. The V gene end was trimmed by 1 base and the J gene end by 3 bases; junction bases not matched to a gene: 4. The CDR3 totals 14 residues. The germline gives CDR1 SGHNT, CDR2 YYREEE (reference sequence). In DNA, the CDR3 is TGTGCCAGCAGCTTGAGGGGCGGGAGCTACGAGCAGTACTTC. It yields the protein CASSLRGGSYEQYF.

The chain combines TRBV6-6 with TRBJ2-2; D uncertain. Germline CDR1 is MNHNY and CDR2 is SVGAGI (reference sequence). The CDR3 totals 14 residues. The germline V and J ends were trimmed by 6 bases and 7 bases, with 15 bases remaining between them. The CDR3 is CASRDRAISGELFF. CDR3 DNA sequence: TGTGCCAGCAGAGACCGGGCGATAAGCGGGGAGCTGTTTTTT.

The chain recombines TRBV3-1 (or the pseudogene TRBV3-2) with TRBJ2-7; D perhaps matches TRBD2 (6 bases). This CDR3 has 18 residues. Germline V gene sequence: CDR1 LGHDT, CDR2 YNNKEL (reference sequence). Between the trimmed V and J ends, which lost 0 bases and 4 bases, there was a span of 22 bases. CDR3 sequence: CASSQELAGTHFQYEQYF. In DNA, the CDR3 is TGTGCCAGCAGCCAAGAGCTTGCGGGGACCCATTTCCAATACGAGCAGTACTTC.

The chain employs TRBV6-5 and TRBJ2-7; no reliable D call. The CDR3 has 14 amino acids. Germline values: CDR1 MNHEY, CDR2 SVGAGI. The V end lost 7 bases, the J end lost 4 bases, and 17 bases lay between the germline ends. In DNA, the CDR3 is TGTGCCAGCACCTTGGACCCGCCCCTTTACGAGCAGTACTTC. Its translation is CASTLDPPLYEQYF.

The chain joins TRBV6-5 to TRBJ1-2, with D maybe TRBD1 (5 bases). CDR3 size: 14 residues. CDR1 is MNHEY and CDR2 is SVGAGI in the germline V gene. V lost 10 bases and J lost 1, with 16 bases in between. CDR3 amino acids: CATLGGNHNYGYTF. The CDR3 region has the DNA TGTGCCACGCTCGGGGGGAATCATAACTATGGCTACACCTTC.

Comment on this clone: The junction and the germline gene differ at one end; a read error may be behind it. This chain connects TRBV6-1 to TRBJ1-3; perhaps TRBD1 as D (5 bases). CDR3 length equals 14 residues. Germline V lookup: CDR1 MNHNS, CDR2 SASEGT. In DNA form, the CDR3 reads TGTGCCAGCAGCGAAGGGGTTTCTGGAAACACCATATATTTT. It translates to CASSEGVSGNTIYF.

The chain carries TRBV5-1 and TRBJ1-1; 7 bases line up with TRBD1. The J segment lost 0 bases and the V segment lost 4 bases, leaving 15 bases of the junction unmatched. Germline lookup yields CDR1 SGHRS and CDR2 YFSETQ. The CDR3 length is 18 residues. The CDR3 sequence is CASSPHRGGSAMNTEAFF. In DNA, the CDR3 is TGCGCCAGCAGCCCGCACAGGGGAGGTAGTGCCATGAACACTGAAGCTTTCTTT.

The rearrangement joins TRBV29-1 to TRBJ2-7, with D perhaps matching TRBD2 (6 bases). Germline-derived CDR1 and CDR2 are SQVTM and ANQGSEA. V gave up 6 bases and J gave up 0 bases, with 12 bases separating them. CDR3 length: 13 amino acids. CDR3 DNA sequence: TGCAGCGTGGGCGGGACGGGCTCCTACGAGCAGTACTTC. This gives the protein CSVGGTGSYEQYF.

This chain joins TRBV9 and TRBJ1-2, with 7 bases that match TRBD1. This CDR3 contains 17 residues. Germline CDR1 is SGDLS and CDR2 is YYNGEE. After removal of 3 bases from V and 1 base from J, the junction contained 12 bases not matched to a gene. CDR3 sequence: CASSAGTGTVLNYGYTF. The CDR3, as DNA: TGTGCCAGCAGCGCGGGAACCGGGACAGTGCTTAACTATGGCTACACCTTC.

This clone showed up just once. The V gene is TRBV4-3, the J gene TRBJ1-2; tentatively, D is TRBD1 (5 bases). With 0 bases removed from V and 9 bases from J, the gap between germline ends came to 14 bases. The CDR3 spans 14 residues. Germline CDR1 reads LGHNA; CDR2 reads YSLEER. CDR3 sequence (DNA): TGCGCCAGCAGCCAAGATCTGGGGGTTTCGAGCTACACCTTC. This gives the protein CASSQDLGVSSYTF.

This clone was counted between two and nine times. The chain carries TRBV19 and TRBJ2-1; D may match TRBD1 or TRBD2 (5 bases each). V lost 3 bases to trimming and J lost 4 bases, with 16 bases between them. CDR3 size: 16 residues. CDR1 is LNHDA and CDR2 is SQIVND in the germline V gene (reference sequence). CDR3: CASSIPRDPPYNEQFF. CDR3 DNA: TGTGCCAGTAGTATTCCCCGGGACCCACCATACAATGAGCAGTTCTTC.

The chain combines TRBV14 with TRBJ2-7; 9 bases fit TRBD2. The germline CDR1 and CDR2 sequences are SGHDN and FVKESK. The CDR3 has 14 amino acids. V trimming: 5 bases; J trimming: 6 bases; junction bases outside the gene matches: 8. The CDR3 protein is CASSGIAGDSEQYF. The CDR3, as DNA: TGTGCCAGCAGCGGTATAGCGGGAGATAGCGAGCAGTACTTC.

This clone occurred once. One junction end disagrees with the germline gene, perhaps due to a read error. The chain is built from TRBV2 and TRBJ2-3; D unclear. From germline, CDR1 is SNHLY and CDR2 FYNNEI. The CDR3 extends over 11 amino acids. This CDR3 is CASSEAPFPQF. CDR3 nucleotides: TGTGCCAGCAGTGAAGCCCCATTTCCCCAGTTT.

The rearrangement uses TRBV15 and TRBJ2-3; TRBD1 might be the D (6 bases). The CDR3 runs 19 residues. V lost 0 bases to trimming and J lost 0 bases, with 19 bases between them. In germline, CDR1 is LNHNV, CDR2 YYDKDF (reference sequence). CDR3 DNA sequence: TGTGCCACCAGCAGAGACCCCGGGACAACGGTGACTAGCACAGATACGCAGTATTTT. This sequence encodes CATSRDPGTTVTSTDTQYF.

This clone was seen just once. The rearrangement uses TRBV19 and TRBJ2-7; TRBD1 matches 9 bases. V trimming: 6 bases; J trimming: 2 bases; junction bases outside the gene matches: 2. The CDR3 contains 13 residues. CDR1 is LNHDA, CDR2 SQIVND, per germline (reference sequence). This CDR3 is CASRGTGPYEQYF. As DNA, the CDR3 is TGTGCCAGTAGGGGGACAGGGCCCTACGAGCAGTACTTC.

This clone has a handful of counts. CDR3 coding DNA: TGTGCCAGCAGCCAAGGCCACGGGGGGGTTAACACTGAAGCTTTCTTT. This gives the protein CASSQGHGGVNTEAFF. This sequence joins TRBV3-1 (or the pseudogene TRBV3-2) and TRBJ1-1, with D possibly TRBD1 on 5 matching bases. The V and J ends lost 1 base and 2 bases respectively, with 14 bases between them. Germline-derived CDR1 and CDR2 are LGHDT and YNNKEL (reference sequence). The CDR3 extends over 16 amino acids.

The rearrangement uses TRBV7-2 and TRBJ2-7, with 8 nucleotides matching TRBD2. After removal of 5 bases from V and 0 bases from J, the junction contained 9 bases not matched to a gene. The CDR3 extends over 16 amino acids. Germline CDR1 is SGHTA and CDR2 is FQGNSA. Here the CDR3 DNA reads TGTGCCAGCAGCCTCCCTTCGGGGGGGAGCTCCTACGAGCAGTACTTC. Translating it yields CASSLPSGGSSYEQYF.

The chain has TRBV18 and TRBJ1-1, with D tentatively TRBD1 (5 bases). Trimming cost V 3 bases and J 0 bases, with 20 bases left between them. Germline V gene sequence: CDR1 KGHSH, CDR2 LQKENI. The CDR3 runs 18 residues. As DNA, the CDR3 is TGTGCCAGCTCACCCCCTAGGAGGGGCATATCCGTGAACACTGAAGCTTTCTTT. Translating gives CASSPPRRGISVNTEAFF.

The chain links TRBV28 to TRBJ2-1; 7 bases are shared with TRBD2. CDR1 is MDHEN, CDR2 SYDVKM, per germline. V trimming: 3 bases; J trimming: 1 base; junction bases outside the gene matches: 9. The CDR3 sequence is 17 residues long. The CDR3 loop reads CASSLGYERDSYNEQFF. In DNA form, the CDR3 reads TGTGCCAGCAGTTTGGGGTACGAGCGGGATTCCTACAATGAGCAGTTCTTC.

The chain combines TRBV2 with TRBJ2-1; the D gene is possibly TRBD2 (6 bases). V was shortened by 7 bases and J by 0 bases, with 16 bases between the two germline ends. This CDR3 has 16 amino acids. Germline loops: CDR1 SNHLY, CDR2 FYNNEI. The CDR3 bases are TGTGCCAGCACCTCGAGGATCGGGAGCTCCTACAATGAGCAGTTCTTC. Translating it yields CASTSRIGSSYNEQFF.

The chain recombines TRBV20-1 with TRBJ2-1, with D maybe TRBD2 (5 bases). The CDR3 is 16 amino acids. V lost 3 bases and J lost 0, with 15 bases in between. Germline V CDR1 and CDR2: DFQATT, SNEGSKA (reference sequence). CDR3 loop: CSASGGLASSYNEQFF. The CDR3 region has the DNA TGCAGTGCTAGTGGTGGACTGGCGAGCTCCTACAATGAGCAGTTCTTC.

This clone was picked up many times. This chain uses TRBV6-5 with TRBJ2-3, with D perhaps matching TRBD1 or TRBD2 (5 bases each). The CDR3 has 15 amino acids. V was shortened by 9 bases and J by 8 bases, with 24 bases between the two germline ends. Germline lookup yields CDR1 MNHEY and CDR2 SVGAGI. The CDR3 DNA reads TGTGCCAGTGAACCCGGGGCCGGGTCGGCGGGTACGCAGTATTTT. This codes for CASEPGAGSAGTQYF.

The chain joins TRBV4-2 to TRBJ2-7; the match to TRBD2 covers 12 bases. CDR1 is LGHNA, CDR2 YNFKEQ, per germline. J was trimmed by 1 base and V by 4 bases; bases with no gene match: 5. The length of the CDR3 is 16 residues. In nucleotides, the CDR3 is TGTGCCAGCAGCCGAACTCTAGCGGGAGGGTCCTACGAGCAGTACTTC. This gives the protein CASSRTLAGGSYEQYF.

The V and J genes are TRBV29-1 and TRBJ1-1; maybe TRBD1 (6 bases). Trimming cost V 7 bases and J 5 bases, with 20 bases left between them. The CDR3 contains 14 residues. Germline V gives CDR1 SQVTM, CDR2 ANQGSEA. CDR3 sequence (DNA): TGCAGCGAAGGCGAGGCGAGGGGGAGGACTGAAGCTTTCTTT. This codes for CSEGEARGRTEAFF.